Below, one T cell receptor (beta chain) is given with its context. The antigen it binds to is not known. Base quality data are lacking; no much larger clone is found one base away. According to the germline V gene (reference sequence), CDR1 reads MNHEY and CDR2 reads SMNVEV. Unmatched junction bases come to 8, with V trimmed by 4 bases and J by 0 bases. The CDR3 has 17 amino acids, counting the end cysteine and phenylalanine. CDR3 DNA only is kept here, 51 bases in frame from base 1. Separate from the roughly 650-subject first cohort, the validation cohort of over 90 subjects was the group to which the donors belonged. These data are taken from a study of cytomegalovirus exposure and HLA in healthy donors (dated 2017 in TCRdb). Regarding the study in general: According to a later analysis, the approximately 120 validation repertoires were produced on the same platform as the 700 or so repertoires of the first cohort. A separate validation cohort of 100 to 150 different subjects was used in addition to the roughly 720-subject first cohort. The study combined high-throughput TCR immunosequencing, statistical association of individual TCRs with disease status, and machine learning to predict cytomegalovirus infection status. The study aimed to test whether cataloging public T cell receptors could reveal signatures of past pathogen exposure.

The paper as a whole reports these results and caveats: A later analysis had no HLA typing for the validation cohort, so co-occurrence there was scored across all 110 or so repertoires. Most TCR sequences were observed very rarely across donors, whereas some public TCRs were present in many individuals. The classifier was reported to diagnose cytomegalovirus status with high specificity and sensitivity in both the original cohort and the validation cohort. The study gave a list of about 170 TCR beta chains associated with cytomegalovirus. In vitro tests confirmed that three of the cytomegalovirus-associated TCR beta chains recognize cytomegalovirus antigens. Of the cluster scores, 85% to 95% were above 0 in a later analysis, which found that TCRs clustered in the first cohort also tended to co-occur in the approximately 110 validation repertoires. The authors suggested that the approach could potentially be extended to other disease states and immunological phenotypes.

Libraries were built with the immunoSEQ multiplex PCR assay. The authors' analysis ran thus. To diagnose cytomegalovirus status from the catalog of TCR beta chain sequences, a statistical classification framework was built. The table comes from immuneACCESS by way of TCRdb, which keeps in-frame sequences with V and J called. Part of the clones is missing from these tables; in studies checked, under half for an unresolved V gene and the rest for unknown reasons. V, J and clone size reflect that table, while D and trimming were determined from the DNA. Here the sample has about 64,000 clones; 92% occur a single time. Jointly, the top ten make up around 1.2% of the sample.

Recombination linked TRBV27 to TRBJ2-5; 10 bases in the junction line up with TRBD1. The source material was PBMCs. This TCR was recovered from a woman younger than 30 in good health and CMV-seronegative. DNA sequence: TGTGCCAGCAGTTCCCTAGGGACAGGGGAGTACCAAGAGACCCAGTACTTC. Its coded protein is CASSSLGTGEYQETQYF.